The 23 T cell receptor beta chains given below trace back to one sample, sequenced in a study of technical replicates of blood from a handful of donors. Here immunoSEQ multiplex PCR was the method, and the copy in TCRdb shows in-frame clones only, minus some. Seen here are 65,000 to 80,000 clones, 95% to 99% observed once, and the top ten hold approximately 0.2%. Sequencing input: T cells isolated from PBMCs. These receptors were taken from a human donor in good health.

J is TRBJ1-2 and V is TRBV19; 7 bases are a match to TRBD1. V was pared by 6 bases and J by 4 bases, with 5 bases of the junction left unmatched. CDR1 and CDR2 (germline): LNHDA, SQIVND (reference sequence). This CDR3 has 13 residues. The CDR3 loop reads CASSRDSFYGYTF. The DNA for the CDR3 is TGTGCCAGTAGCCGGGACAGCTTCTATGGCTACACCTTC. The full variable domain, with the rest looked up from reference TRBV19 and TRBJ1-2, is DGGITQSPKYLFRKEGQNVTLSCEQNLNHDAMYWYRQDPGQGLRLIYYSQIVNDFQKGDIAEGYSVSREKKESFPLTVTSAQKNPTAFYLCASSRDSFYGYTFGSGTRLTVV.

The rearrangement uses TRBV28 and TRBJ1-4; TRBD1 agrees at 8 bases. The CDR3 runs 16 residues. Germline trimming cut 6 bases from V and 5 bases from J; bases unmatched to any gene: 11. Germline-derived CDR1 and CDR2 are MDHEN and SYDVKM. The CDR3 region has the DNA TGTGCCAGCAGAGCGGTCCCCGGGACAGGAAATGAAAAACTGTTTTTT. Translating it yields CASRAVPGTGNEKLFF.

The genes are TRBV7-9 and TRBJ2-1; 11 bases fit TRBD2. The CDR3 covers 16 residues. Germline CDR1 is SEHNR and CDR2 is FQNEAQ (reference sequence). Trimming cost V 5 bases and J 0 bases; bases outside gene matches: 3. The CDR3 spells CASSPTSGSSYNEQFF. DNA of the CDR3: TGTGCCAGCAGCCCCACTAGCGGGAGCTCCTACAATGAGCAGTTCTTC.

The rearrangement links TRBV7-8 to TRBJ2-7; the match to TRBD1 covers 9 bases. Unmatched junction bases numbered 13, after V lost 1 base and J lost 3 bases. CDR3 length: 18 residues. Per the germline V gene, CDR1 is SGHVS and CDR2 is FQNEAQ. CDR3 nucleotides: TGTGCCAGCAGCTTAGAATGGTTGGGGACAGGGAGTTACTACGAGCAGTACTTC. Its translation is CASSLEWLGTGSYYEQYF.

The V and J genes are TRBV19 and TRBJ2-4; TRBD2 is a possible D gene (5 bases). The CDR3 runs 15 residues. Germline V gene sequence: CDR1 LNHDA, CDR2 SQIVND (reference sequence). Deletions cut 3 bases from V and 0 bases from J, with 9 bases between. CDR3 DNA: TGTGCCAGTAGTATCGGGGAACTAGCCAAAAACATTCAGTACTTC. It yields the protein CASSIGELAKNIQYF.

CDR3 protein: CASSAGTDSGNTIYF. CDR3 in DNA: TGTGCCAGCAGCGCGGGGACAGACTCTGGAAACACCATATATTTT. V is TRBV5-5 and J is TRBJ1-3, with 7 bases that match TRBD1. From germline, CDR1 is SGHKS and CDR2 YYEKEE (reference sequence). This CDR3 comprises 15 residues. Germline trimming cut 4 bases from V and 0 bases from J; bases unmatched to any gene: 4.

The chain combines TRBV4-2 with TRBJ2-1, with 10 bases lining up with TRBD2. The CDR3 extends over 13 amino acids. V dropped 4 bases and J dropped 9; count of bases not matched to a gene: 3. CDR1 is LGHNA and CDR2 is YNFKEQ in the germline V gene. The CDR3 nucleotides are TGTGCCAGCAGCCGAGGGACTAGCGTTGAGCAGTTCTTC. Translating it yields CASSRGTSVEQFF.

The count of this clone is one. V usage is TRBV11-3 and J usage is TRBJ2-2, with TRBD2 as a possible D gene (6 bases). V lost 3 bases, J lost 6 bases, and 8 bases lay in between. The germline V gene encodes CDR1 SGHNT and CDR2 YENEEA. The CDR3 has 13 amino acids. The CDR3 reads CASSFGTPGELFF. DNA of the CDR3: TGTGCCAGCAGCTTTGGGACTCCCGGGGAGCTGTTTTTT. Combining the CDR3 with reference TRBV11-3 and TRBJ2-2 gives the whole variable domain EAGVVQSPRYKIIEKKQPVAFWCNPISGHNTLYWYLQNLGQGPELLIRYENEEAVDDSQLPKDRFSAERLKGVDSTLKIQPAELGDSAVYLCASSFGTPGELFFGEGSRLTVL.

This chain uses TRBV29-1 with TRBJ1-1, with D uncertain. Germline CDR1 reads SQVTM; CDR2 reads ANQGSEA. The CDR3 spans 13 residues. Trimming removed 3 bases at V and 0 bases at J, with 8 bases between. As DNA, the CDR3 is TGCAGCGTTGATGGAGGGATGAACACTGAAGCTTTCTTT. Its translation: CSVDGGMNTEAFF. The complete variable domain, with remaining parts taken from reference TRBV29-1 and TRBJ1-1, reads SAVISQKPSRDICQRGTSLTIQCQVDSQVTMMFWYRQQPGQSLTLIATANQGSEATYESGFVIDKFPISRPNLTFSTLTVSNMSPEDSSIYLCSVDGGMNTEAFFGQGTRLTVV.

The chain is built from TRBV2 and TRBJ2-1, with 7 bases aligning to TRBD1. CDR1 is SNHLY and CDR2 is FYNNEI in the germline V gene. V lost 5 bases to trimming and J lost 3 bases; unmatched junction nucleotides: 10. There are 16 residues in the CDR3. The CDR3 is CASSLRTGFFYNEQFF. CDR3 DNA sequence: TGTGCCAGCAGTTTGAGGACAGGATTTTTCTACAATGAGCAGTTCTTC.

The V and J genes are TRBV4-1 and TRBJ2-2; 8 bases match TRBD1. The CDR3 has 16 residues. Germline CDR1 is MGHRA and CDR2 is YSYEKL. J lost 7 bases, V lost 3 bases, and 10 bases had no gene match. The CDR3 DNA reads TGCGCCAGCAGCCATGGGGTGACAGGGGCTTACGGGGAGCTGTTTTTT. Translated: CASSHGVTGAYGELFF.

The chain links TRBV4-2 to TRBJ2-7; D is perhaps TRBD2 (6 bases). V was clipped by 4 bases and J by 3 bases, with 10 bases between them. Germline loops: CDR1 LGHNA, CDR2 YNFKEQ. This CDR3 has 13 residues. The CDR3 coding sequence is TGTGCCAGCAGCCCCCGGCGGGACTACGAGCAGTACTTC. Its translation is CASSPRRDYEQYF.

The V gene is TRBV4-3, the J gene TRBJ2-2, with TRBD2 as a possible D gene (6 bases). V lost 1 base and J lost 1, with 13 bases in between. The germline CDR1 and CDR2 sequences are LGHNA and YSLEER. The CDR3 sequence is 17 residues long. DNA for the CDR3: TGCGCCAGCAGCCAAGCCCCGGGAGTGTTGAACACCGGGGAGCTGTTTTTT. The encoded protein is CASSQAPGVLNTGELFF.

The chain's CDR3 is CASSYNSNYGYTF. As DNA, the CDR3 is TGTGCCAGCAGTTACAACAGCAACTATGGCTACACCTTC. This chain joins TRBV6-5 and TRBJ1-2; D gene unclear. This CDR3 has 13 residues. The ends were cut back, 2 bases at V and 2 bases at J, with 6 bases in the middle. Germline CDR1 is MNHEY and CDR2 is SVGAGI.

Of note for this clone: One end of the junction fails to match germline, which may point to a read error. The V call is TRBV27, the J call TRBJ2-1, with a possible D match to TRBD2 (5 bases). The CDR3 extends over 11 amino acids. CDR1 and CDR2 (germline): MNHEY, SMNVEV (reference sequence). The CDR3 is CATGVYTEQFF. The CDR3 nucleotides are TGTGCCACCGGGGTATACACTGAGCAGTTCTTC.

This clone has only one observation. The J gene is TRBJ1-3, the V gene TRBV19, with D hard to call. V gave up 3 bases and J gave up 0 bases, with 18 bases separating them. Germline CDR1 reads LNHDA; CDR2 reads SQIVND (reference sequence). CDR3 length equals 18 residues. CDR3 coding DNA: TGTGCCAGTAGTATTGGGTCCATTATGGAGAGCTCTGGAAACACCATATATTTT. Its protein product is CASSIGSIMESSGNTIYF.

The chain couples TRBV28 to TRBJ1-1; D perhaps matches TRBD1 (5 bases). Germline CDR1 reads MDHEN; CDR2 reads SYDVKM. The CDR3 has 15 residues. Trimming stripped 5 bases from V and 4 bases from J, with 17 bases between. CDR3 sequence reads: CASSLPRGGITEAFF. CDR3 sequence (DNA): TGTGCCAGCAGTCTACCCCGGGGGGGGATCACTGAAGCTTTCTTT.

The chain is built from TRBV27 and TRBJ1-1; D unresolved. This CDR3 contains 15 residues. Trimming removed 6 bases from V and 4 bases from J, with 18 bases in between. Germline V CDR1 and CDR2: MNHEY, SMNVEV (reference sequence). CDR3 loop: CASRTEGRDRTEAFF. The CDR3 nucleotides are TGTGCCAGCAGAACCGAAGGGAGGGATCGCACTGAAGCTTTCTTT.

This clone was seen a single time. The rearrangement uses TRBV5-6 and TRBJ2-7; D ambiguous. CDR3 length equals 12 residues. Germline V gene data show CDR1 as SGHDT and CDR2 as YYEEEE. V dropped 3 bases and J dropped 1 base, with 5 bases sitting between them. CDR3 coding DNA: TGTGCCAGCAGCTCAGTTTCCTACGAGCAGTACTTC. Amino acids: CASSSVSYEQYF.

The V gene is TRBV7-2, the J gene TRBJ1-2; D may be TRBD1 (5 bases). Trimming removed 3 bases from V and 8 bases from J, with 13 bases in between. The germline gives CDR1 SGHTA, CDR2 FQGNSA. CDR3 size: 13 residues. Here the CDR3 reads CASSFIGAGGYTF. The CDR3 nucleotides read TGTGCCAGCAGCTTTATAGGGGCGGGAGGCTACACCTTC.

The genes are TRBV5-1 and TRBJ2-1, with 12 bases that match TRBD1. J was trimmed by 7 bases and V by 6 bases; bases with no gene match: 5. Per germline, CDR1 SGHRS and CDR2 YFSETQ. The CDR3 loop spans 14 amino acids. The CDR3: CASTPGQGANEQFF. CDR3 sequence (DNA): TGCGCCAGCACACCGGGACAGGGGGCAAATGAGCAGTTCTTC.

The chain links TRBV4-1 to TRBJ2-2, with TRBD2 matching 7 bases. Germline V gene data show CDR1 as MGHRA and CDR2 as YSYEKL. Trimming cost V 5 bases and J 8 bases; bases outside gene matches: 5. The CDR3 is made up of 13 amino acids. CDR3 sequence (DNA): TGCGCCAGCAGCGCAGGGAGGGCGGGGGAGCTGTTTTTT. Translated: CASSAGRAGELFF.

The DNA of the CDR3 is TGTGCCAGCAGTTTAGAGCCTGCCCAAGAGACCCAGTACTTC. Amino acids: CASSLEPAQETQYF. This sequence joins TRBV28 and TRBJ2-5; D not resolved. Germline CDR1 reads MDHEN; CDR2 reads SYDVKM. Trimming left V 2 bases short and J 1 base short, with 8 bases between. The CDR3 is 14 residues long.